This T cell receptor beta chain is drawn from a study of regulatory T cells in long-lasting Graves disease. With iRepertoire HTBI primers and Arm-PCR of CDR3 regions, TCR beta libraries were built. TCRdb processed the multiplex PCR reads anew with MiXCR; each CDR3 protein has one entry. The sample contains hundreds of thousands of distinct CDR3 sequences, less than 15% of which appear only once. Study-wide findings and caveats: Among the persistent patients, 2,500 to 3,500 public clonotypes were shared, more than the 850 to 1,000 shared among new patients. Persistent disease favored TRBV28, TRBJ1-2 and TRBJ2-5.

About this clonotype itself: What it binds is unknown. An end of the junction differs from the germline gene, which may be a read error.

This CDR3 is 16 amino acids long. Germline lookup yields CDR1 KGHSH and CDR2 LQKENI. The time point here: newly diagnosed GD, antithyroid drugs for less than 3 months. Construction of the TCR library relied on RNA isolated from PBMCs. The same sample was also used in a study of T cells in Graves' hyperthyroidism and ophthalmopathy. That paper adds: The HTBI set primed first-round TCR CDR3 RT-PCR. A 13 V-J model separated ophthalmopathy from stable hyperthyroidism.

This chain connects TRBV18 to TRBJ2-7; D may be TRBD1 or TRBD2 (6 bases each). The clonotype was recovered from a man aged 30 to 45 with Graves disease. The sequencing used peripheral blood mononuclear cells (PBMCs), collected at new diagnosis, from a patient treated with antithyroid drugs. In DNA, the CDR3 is TGTGCCAGCTCGCCACAGAGGGGGGACTTCACCTACGAGCAGTACTTC. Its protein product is CASSPQRGDFTYEQYF. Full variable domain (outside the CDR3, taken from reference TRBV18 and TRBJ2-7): NAGVMQNPRHLVRRRGQEARLRCSPMKGHSHVYWYRQLPEEGLKFMVYLQKENIIDESGMPKERFSAEFPKEGPSILRIQQVVRGDSAAYFCASSPQRGDFTYEQYFGPGTRLTVT.